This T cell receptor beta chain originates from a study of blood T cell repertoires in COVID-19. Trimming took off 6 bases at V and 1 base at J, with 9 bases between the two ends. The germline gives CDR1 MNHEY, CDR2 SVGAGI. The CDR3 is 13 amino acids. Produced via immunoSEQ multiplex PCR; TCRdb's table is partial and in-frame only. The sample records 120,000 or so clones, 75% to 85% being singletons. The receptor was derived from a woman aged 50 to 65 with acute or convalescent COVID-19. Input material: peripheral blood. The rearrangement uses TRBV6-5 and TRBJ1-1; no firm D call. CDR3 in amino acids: CASRSTENTEAFF. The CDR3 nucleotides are TGTGCCAGCAGATCTACAGAGAACACTGAAGCTTTCTTT.